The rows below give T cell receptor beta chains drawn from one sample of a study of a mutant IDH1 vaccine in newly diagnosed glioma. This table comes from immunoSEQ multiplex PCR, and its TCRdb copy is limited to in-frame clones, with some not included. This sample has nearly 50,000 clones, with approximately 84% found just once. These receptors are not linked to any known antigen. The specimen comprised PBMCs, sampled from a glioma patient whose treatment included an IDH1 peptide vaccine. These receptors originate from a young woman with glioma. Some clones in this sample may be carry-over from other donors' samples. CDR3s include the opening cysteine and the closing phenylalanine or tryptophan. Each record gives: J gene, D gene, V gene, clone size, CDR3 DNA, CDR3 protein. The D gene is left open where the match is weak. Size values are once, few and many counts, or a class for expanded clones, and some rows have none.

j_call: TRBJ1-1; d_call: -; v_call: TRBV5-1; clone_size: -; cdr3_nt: TGCGCCAGCAGCCTGGACGGTATGAACACTGAAGCTTTCTTT; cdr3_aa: CASSLDGMNTEAFF
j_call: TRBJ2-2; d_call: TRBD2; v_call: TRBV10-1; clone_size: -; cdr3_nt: TGCGCCAGCAGTGGGGCTAGCGGGAGCGGCGGGGAGCTGTTTTTT; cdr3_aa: CASSGASGSGGELFF
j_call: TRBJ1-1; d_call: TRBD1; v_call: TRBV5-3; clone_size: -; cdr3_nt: TGTGCCAGAAGCTTGTGGGACAGGGGTGGGGAGGTGAACACTGAAGCTTTCTTT; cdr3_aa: CARSLWDRGGEVNTEAFF
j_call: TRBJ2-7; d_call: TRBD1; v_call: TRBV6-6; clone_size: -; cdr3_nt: TGTGCCAGCAGGGGACAGGGTTCCTACGAGCAGTACTTC; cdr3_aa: CASRGQGSYEQYF
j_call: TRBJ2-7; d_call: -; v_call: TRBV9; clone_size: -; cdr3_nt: TGTGCCAGCAGCGCTTGGGCAGGAGAGCAGTACTTC; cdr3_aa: CASSAWAGEQYF
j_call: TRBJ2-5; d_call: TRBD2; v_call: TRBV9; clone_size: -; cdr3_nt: TGTGCCAGCAGCGCTAGCGGGAGACCACAAGAGACCCAGTACTTC; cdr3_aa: CASSASGRPQETQYF
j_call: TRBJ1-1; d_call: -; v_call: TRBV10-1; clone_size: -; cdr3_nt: TGCGCCAGCAGTGAGACTTCTTCGGGACGGCGTTTAGAAGCTTTCTTT; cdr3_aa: CASSETSSGRRLEAFF
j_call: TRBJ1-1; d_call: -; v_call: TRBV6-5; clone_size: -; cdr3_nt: TGTGCCAGCAGTTCTTTCTTAAACACTGAAGCTTTCTTT; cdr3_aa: CASSSFLNTEAFF
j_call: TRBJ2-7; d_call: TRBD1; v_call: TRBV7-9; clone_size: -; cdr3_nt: TGTGCCAGCAGCCCCGCCGAACGGGACAGACGGACCTACGAGCAGTACTTC; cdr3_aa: CASSPAERDRRTYEQYF
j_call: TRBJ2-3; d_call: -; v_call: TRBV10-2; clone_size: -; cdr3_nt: TGCGCCAGCTCCCCCGGGGAAGGGAGGGGGGCAGATACGCAGTATTTT; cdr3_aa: CASSPGEGRGADTQYF
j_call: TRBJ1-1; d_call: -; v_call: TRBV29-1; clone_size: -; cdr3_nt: TGCAGCGTGCGCAGGATGAACACTGAAGCTTTCTTT; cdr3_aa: CSVRRMNTEAFF
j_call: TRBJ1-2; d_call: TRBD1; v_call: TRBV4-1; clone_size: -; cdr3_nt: TGCGCCAGCAGCCAAGCACTGACAGGGGGACACGGCTACACCTTC; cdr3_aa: CASSQALTGGHGYTF
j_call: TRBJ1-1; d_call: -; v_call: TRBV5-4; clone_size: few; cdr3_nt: TGTGCCAGCAGCCGGAGCTCGGGGGCGCCTGAAGCTTTCTTT; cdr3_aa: CASSRSSGAPEAFF
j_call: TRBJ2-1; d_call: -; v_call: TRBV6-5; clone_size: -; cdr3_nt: TGTGCCAGCAGTTACTCGGCCTACAATGAGCAGTTCTTC; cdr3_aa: CASSYSAYNEQFF
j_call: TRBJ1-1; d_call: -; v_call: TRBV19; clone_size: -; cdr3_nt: TGTGCCAGTAGTATGGGGTCGAGGGGGAACACTGAAGCTTTCTTT; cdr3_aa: CASSMGSRGNTEAFF
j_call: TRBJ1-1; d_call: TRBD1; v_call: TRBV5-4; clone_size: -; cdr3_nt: TGTGCCAGCAGCACCGGACAGGCGAGGGGAACTGAAGCTTTCTTT; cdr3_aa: CASSTGQARGTEAFF
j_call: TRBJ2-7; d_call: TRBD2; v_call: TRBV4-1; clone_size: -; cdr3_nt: TGCGCCAGCAGCTTTAGACTAGCGGGATCCTACGAGCAGTACTTC; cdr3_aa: CASSFRLAGSYEQYF
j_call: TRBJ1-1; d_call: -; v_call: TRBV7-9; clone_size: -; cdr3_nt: TGTGCCAGCAGCTTTGGGAGGATGGGGGTGAACACTGAAGCTTTCTTT; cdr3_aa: CASSFGRMGVNTEAFF
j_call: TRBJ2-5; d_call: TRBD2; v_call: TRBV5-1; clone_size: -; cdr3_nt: TGCGCCAGCAGCTTGGATTGGGCGGGAGCGGAGGAGACCCAGTACTTC; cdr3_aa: CASSLDWAGAEETQYF
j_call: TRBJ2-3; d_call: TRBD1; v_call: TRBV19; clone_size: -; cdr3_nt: TGTGCCAGTAAAGCGACAGGGTATAGCACAGATACGCAGTATTTT; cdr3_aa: CASKATGYSTDTQYF
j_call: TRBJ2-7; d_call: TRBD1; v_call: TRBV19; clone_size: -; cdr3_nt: TGTGCTAGTAGTCTGGGCAGGGGGCGATACGAGCAGTACTTC; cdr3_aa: CASSLGRGRYEQYF
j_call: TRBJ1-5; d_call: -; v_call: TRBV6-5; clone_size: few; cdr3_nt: TGTGCCAGCAGTCCGGGGGGAAAACAACCCCAGCATTTT; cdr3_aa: CASSPGGKQPQHF
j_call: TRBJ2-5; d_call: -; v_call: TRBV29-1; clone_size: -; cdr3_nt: TGCAGCGCACCTACAGGGACAGAGACCCAGTACTTC; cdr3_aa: CSAPTGTETQYF
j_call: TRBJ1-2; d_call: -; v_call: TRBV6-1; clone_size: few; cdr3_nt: TGTGCCAGCAACTATAACTATGGCTACACCTTC; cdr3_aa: CASNYNYGYTF
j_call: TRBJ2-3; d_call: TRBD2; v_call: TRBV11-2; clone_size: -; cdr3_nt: TGTGCCAGCAGGAGGACTAGCGGGGAGCCAGATACGCAGTATTTT; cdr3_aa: CASRRTSGEPDTQYF
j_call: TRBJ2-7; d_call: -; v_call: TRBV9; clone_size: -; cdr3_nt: TGTGCCAGCAGCGCGGACGGGAGTTACTACGAGCAGTACTTC; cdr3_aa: CASSADGSYYEQYF
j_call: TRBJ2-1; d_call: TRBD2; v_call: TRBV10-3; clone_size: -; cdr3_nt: TGTGCCATCAGCCTAGCGGGAGACGACAATGAGCAGTTCTTC; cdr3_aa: CAISLAGDDNEQFF
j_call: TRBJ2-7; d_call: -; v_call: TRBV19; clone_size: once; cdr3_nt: TGTGCCAGTAGTACCCCGGGAAGGAACTACGAGCAGTACTTC; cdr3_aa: CASSTPGRNYEQYF
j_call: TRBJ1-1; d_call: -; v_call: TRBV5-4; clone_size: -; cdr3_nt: TGTGCCAGCAGCCCTATCCCGGCAGGGGCAGGGACTGAAGCTTTCTTT; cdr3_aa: CASSPIPAGAGTEAFF
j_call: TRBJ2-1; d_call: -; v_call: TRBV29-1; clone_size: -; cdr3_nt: TGCAGCGTTGTCGAGGTAGCGAGTCATGAGCAGTTCTTC; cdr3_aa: CSVVEVASHEQFF
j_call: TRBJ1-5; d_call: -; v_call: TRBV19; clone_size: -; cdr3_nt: TGTGCCAGTAGTGTCCCGACAGGTAATCAGCCCCAGCATTTT; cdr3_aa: CASSVPTGNQPQHF
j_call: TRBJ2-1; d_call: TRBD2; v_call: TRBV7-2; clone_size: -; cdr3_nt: TGTGCCAGCAGCTTAGGACCACTAGCGGAGAACAATGAGCAGTTCTTC; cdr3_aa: CASSLGPLAENNEQFF
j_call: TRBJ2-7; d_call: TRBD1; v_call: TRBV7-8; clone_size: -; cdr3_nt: TGTGCCAGCAGGGGACAGGGGGCTAACGAGCAGTACTTC; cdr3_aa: CASRGQGANEQYF
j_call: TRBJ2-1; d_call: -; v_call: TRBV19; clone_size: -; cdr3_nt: TGTGCCAGTAGTCACAGACGGGATGAGCAGTTCTTC; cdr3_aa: CASSHRRDEQFF
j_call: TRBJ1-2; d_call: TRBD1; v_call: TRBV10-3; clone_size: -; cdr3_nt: TGTGCCATCAACGGACAGGGGGGCGATGGCTACACCTTC; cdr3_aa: CAINGQGGDGYTF
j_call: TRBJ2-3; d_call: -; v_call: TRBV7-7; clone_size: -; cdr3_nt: TGTGCTAGCAGCTTAGGGGAGGCCCACGCTACGCAGTATTTT; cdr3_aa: CASSLGEAHATQYF
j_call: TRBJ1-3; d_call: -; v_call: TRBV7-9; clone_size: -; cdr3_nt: TGTGCCAGCAGCTTAGGGGTACGGGGTACAGGAAACACCATATATTTT; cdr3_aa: CASSLGVRGTGNTIYF
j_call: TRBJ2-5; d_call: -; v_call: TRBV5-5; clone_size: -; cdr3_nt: TGTGCCAGCAGTCAGCCTTCGCAGGGGGAGACCCAGTACTTC; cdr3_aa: CASSQPSQGETQYF
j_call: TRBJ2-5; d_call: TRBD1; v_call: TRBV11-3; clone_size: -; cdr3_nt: TGTGCCAGCAGCTCTACCCGAACAGGGGCGGGGACCCAGTACTTC; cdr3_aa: CASSSTRTGAGTQYF
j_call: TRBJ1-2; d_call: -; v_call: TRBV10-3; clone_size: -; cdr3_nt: TGTGCCATCACAGTGCTACAGGGCGGCAGCTATGGCTACACCTTC; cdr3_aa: CAITVLQGGSYGYTF
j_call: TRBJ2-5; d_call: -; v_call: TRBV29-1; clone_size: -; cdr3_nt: TGCAGCGTTGGCCCCCGGCTAGGAGAGACCCAGTACTTC; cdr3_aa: CSVGPRLGETQYF
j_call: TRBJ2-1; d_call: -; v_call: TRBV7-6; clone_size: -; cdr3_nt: TGTGCCAGCAGCCCGCGGGATACCGCCTACAATGAGCAGTTCTTC; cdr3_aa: CASSPRDTAYNEQFF
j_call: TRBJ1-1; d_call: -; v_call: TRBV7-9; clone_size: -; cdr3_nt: TGTGCCAGCAGCTTTGAACGCGCACTCACTGAAGCTTTCTTT; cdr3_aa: CASSFERALTEAFF
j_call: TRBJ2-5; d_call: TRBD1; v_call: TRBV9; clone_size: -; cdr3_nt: TGTGCCAGCAGCACGACAGGGGGCTTAATAGAGACCCAGTACTTC; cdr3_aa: CASSTTGGLIETQYF
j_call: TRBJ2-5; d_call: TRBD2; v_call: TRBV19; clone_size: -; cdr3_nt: TGTGCCAGTAGTATTGGGAGCGGGAGGGCCCTGGAGACCCAGTACTTC; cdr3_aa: CASSIGSGRALETQYF
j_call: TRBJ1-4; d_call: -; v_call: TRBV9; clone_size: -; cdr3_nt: TGTGCCAGCAGCGATACCGCTAATGAAAAACTGTTTTTT; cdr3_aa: CASSDTANEKLFF